These 7 T cell receptor beta chains share one sample of origin, sequenced in a study of response to subunit inactivated influenza vaccine. TCRdb analysed the RT-PCR reads with MiXCR anew, one entry per CDR3 protein. The table has roughly 630,000 distinct CDR3 sequences, around 13% seen once. This specimen consisted of PBMCs from blood, obtained approximately 15 days before vaccination. Receptor source: a man between 45 and 60 years old who received an inactivated influenza vaccine.

This clonotype was observed a few times. The rearrangement links TRBV25-1 to TRBJ2-1; weak D call: TRBD2 (6 bases). V was cut by 5 bases and J by 4 bases, with 21 bases left in between. The germline V gene encodes CDR1 MGHDK and CDR2 SYGVNS. This CDR3 is 17 amino acids long. The CDR3 region has the DNA TGTGCCAGCAGTACATTAAGGGGTCTGGCGGGATACAATGAGCAGTTCTTC. This codes for CASSTLRGLAGYNEQFF.

V usage is TRBV20-1 and J usage is TRBJ2-3; D possibly corresponds to TRBD2 (7 bases). The CDR3 runs to 16 residues. V was cut by 0 bases and J by 5 bases, with 18 bases left in between. From germline, CDR1 is DFQATT and CDR2 SNEGSKA (reference sequence). In DNA form, the CDR3 reads TGCAGTGCTAGAGATTGGCGCGGGGGCGCGGGAGATACGCAGTATTTT. Translating it yields CSARDWRGGAGDTQYF.

V usage is TRBV12-3 or TRBV12-4 and J usage is TRBJ2-7, with D possibly called TRBD1 or TRBD2 (5 bases each). V was cut by 8 bases and J by 8 bases, with 25 bases left in between. This CDR3 comprises 15 residues. The CDR3 DNA sequence: TGTGCCAGCTTACAAAGTCGCCGGGGCCCTAGGAAGCAGTACTTC. Encoded protein: CASLQSRRGPRKQYF.

In its sample, this clonotype was seen a few times. V and J are TRBV6-1 and TRBJ2-7; 10 nucleotides align to TRBD1. Per germline, CDR1 MNHNS and CDR2 SASEGT. V lost 6 bases to trimming and J lost 6 bases; unmatched junction nucleotides: 8. The CDR3 totals 14 residues. The CDR3 DNA sequence: TGTGCCAGCAGCACCCCCGGGACAGGGGTCGAGCAGTACTTC. This gives the protein CASSTPGTGVEQYF.

This clonotype was recorded a few times. V is TRBV5-1 and J is TRBJ2-1; 9 nucleotides align to TRBD2. With 4 bases clipped from V and 8 bases from J, the junction kept 1 base outside the gene matches. Germline-derived CDR1 and CDR2 are SGHRS and YFSETQ. The CDR3 extends over 12 amino acids. The CDR3 region has the DNA TGCGCCAGCAGCATAGCGGGGGATGAGCAGTTCTTC. Its protein product is CASSIAGDEQFF.

V is TRBV7-2 and J is TRBJ2-1; D is perhaps TRBD1 (5 bases). Germline V gene lookup returns CDR1 SGHTA and CDR2 FQGNSA. V was cut by 3 bases and J by 5 bases, with 14 bases left in between. The CDR3 runs to 15 residues. The chain's CDR3 is CASSLARVAHNEQFF. The CDR3 DNA reads TGTGCCAGCAGCTTGGCCAGGGTCGCCCACAATGAGCAGTTCTTC. The complete variable domain, with remaining parts taken from reference TRBV7-2 and TRBJ2-1, reads GAGVSQSPSNKVTEKGKDVELRCDPISGHTALYWYRQSLGQGLEFLIYFQGNSAPDKSGLPSDRFSAERTGGSVSTLTIQRTQQEDSAVYLCASSLARVAHNEQFFGPGTRLTVL.

This clonotype was picked up many times. The CDR3: CASSLGDIWAGYTF. The CDR3 DNA follows: TGTGCCAGCAGTTTGGGGGACATATGGGCCGGCTACACCTTC. This chain connects TRBV12-3 or TRBV12-4 to TRBJ1-2; possibly TRBD1 for D (6 bases). The germline V and J ends were trimmed by 3 bases and 8 bases, with 16 bases remaining between them. This CDR3 contains 14 residues.